This is a list of T cell receptor beta chains from one sample in a study of OX40 agonist ivuxolimab in advanced cancers. TCRdb keeps only in-frame clones here, not all; method: immunoSEQ multiplex PCR. The sample shows fewer than 85,000 clones, 80% to 90% of them seen only once. Source: CD4+ or CD8+ T cells sorted from blood, taken in a trial of the OX40 agonist ivuxolimab. These receptors came from an adult with an advanced solid tumor such as melanoma, head and neck, liver or kidney cancer. CDR3s include the opening cysteine and the closing phenylalanine or tryptophan. The D gene is left open where the match is weak. The size of a clone is reported for some rows only, either as once, few or many, or as a class for expanded clones.

CDR3 protein: CASSLTIPGGELFF; CDR3 DNA: TGTGCCAGCAGCTTGACGATTCCAGGGGGGGAGCTGTTTTTT; V gene: TRBV5-4; D gene: .; clone size: .; J gene: TRBJ2-2
CDR3 protein: CASSKKRRERLDEQFF; CDR3 DNA: TGTGCCAGCAGCAAAAAGAGGAGGGAGAGGCTCGATGAGCAGTTCTTC; V gene: TRBV21-1; D gene: .; clone size: .; J gene: TRBJ2-1
CDR3 protein: CASSYSTREYF; CDR3 DNA: TGTGCCAGCAGTTACTCGACTAGGGAGTACTTC; V gene: TRBV6-5; D gene: .; clone size: .; J gene: TRBJ2-7
CDR3 protein: CASSLPGQQKGYTF; CDR3 DNA: TGTGCCAGCAGCTTACCGGGACAGCAAAAAGGCTACACCTTC; V gene: TRBV7-9; D gene: TRBD1; clone size: .; J gene: TRBJ1-2
CDR3 protein: CASSSGYGAEKLFF; CDR3 DNA: TGTGCCAGCAGTTCGGGCTACGGGGCTGAAAAACTGTTTTTT; V gene: TRBV6-5; D gene: .; clone size: .; J gene: TRBJ1-4
CDR3 protein: CASNYMGGEQFF; CDR3 DNA: TGTGCCAGCAACTACATGGGAGGCGAGCAGTTCTTC; V gene: TRBV7-2; D gene: .; clone size: .; J gene: TRBJ2-1
CDR3 protein: CASSSFNEQFF; CDR3 DNA: TGTGCCAGCAGCTCATTCAATGAGCAGTTCTTC; V gene: TRBV7-6; D gene: .; clone size: .; J gene: TRBJ2-1
CDR3 protein: CASSLDGNRLSGNTIYF; CDR3 DNA: TGTGCCAGCAGCTTAGATGGAAACCGACTCTCTGGAAACACCATATATTTT; V gene: TRBV11-2; D gene: .; clone size: .; J gene: TRBJ1-3
CDR3 protein: CASRQLQPLETQYF; CDR3 DNA: TGTGCCAGCAGACAACTCCAGCCCCTAGAGACCCAGTACTTC; V gene: TRBV27; D gene: .; clone size: once; J gene: TRBJ2-5
CDR3 protein: CAWSPTAAGNTIYF; CDR3 DNA: TGTGCCTGGAGCCCTACGGCGGCTGGAAACACCATATATTTT; V gene: TRBV30; D gene: .; clone size: .; J gene: TRBJ1-3
CDR3 protein: CAWSRLGRVGTEAFF; CDR3 DNA: TGTGCCTGGAGTAGATTAGGGAGGGTCGGCACTGAAGCTTTCTTT; V gene: TRBV30; D gene: .; clone size: .; J gene: TRBJ1-1